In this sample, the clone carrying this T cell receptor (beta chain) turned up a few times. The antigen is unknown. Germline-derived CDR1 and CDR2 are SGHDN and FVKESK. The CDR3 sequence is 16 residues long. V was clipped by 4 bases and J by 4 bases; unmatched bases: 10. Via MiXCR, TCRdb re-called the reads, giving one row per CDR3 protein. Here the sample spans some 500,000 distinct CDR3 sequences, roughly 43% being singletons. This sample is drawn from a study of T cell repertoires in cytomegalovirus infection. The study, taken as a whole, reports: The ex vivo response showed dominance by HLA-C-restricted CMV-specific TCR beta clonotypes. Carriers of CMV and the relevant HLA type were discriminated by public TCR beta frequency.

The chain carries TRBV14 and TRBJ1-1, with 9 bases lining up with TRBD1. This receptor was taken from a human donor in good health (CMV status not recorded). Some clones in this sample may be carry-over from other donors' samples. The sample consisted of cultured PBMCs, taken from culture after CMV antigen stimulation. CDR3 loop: CASSPIPETGGTEAFF. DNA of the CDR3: TGTGCCAGCAGCCCCATCCCAGAGACAGGGGGCACTGAAGCTTTCTTT.